The 28 T cell receptor beta chains given below trace back to one sample, sequenced in a study of cytomegalovirus exposure and HLA in healthy donors. Primers: 60 Vbeta forward and 13 Jbeta reverse. Measured with immunoSEQ multiplex PCR; TCRdb has only the in-frame clones, and not every one. This table holds roughly 76,000 clones. The sequenced material came from PBMCs. These receptor sequences come from a female donor in good health and CMV-seropositive.

The chain carries TRBV30 and TRBJ1-3; the D is unclear. The ends were cut back, 2 bases at V and 2 bases at J, with 4 bases in the middle. The germline V gene has CDR1 GTSNPN and CDR2 SVGIG (reference sequence). The CDR3 is made up of 12 amino acids. CDR3 sequence (DNA): TGTGCCTGGAGTACGGCTGGAAACACCATATATTTT. Protein sequence: CAWSTAGNTIYF.

The rearrangement uses TRBV6-5 and TRBJ1-1; D may be TRBD1 (5 bases). V lost 4 bases to trimming and J lost 2 bases, with 8 bases between them. In germline, CDR1 is MNHEY, CDR2 SVGAGI. The CDR3 length is 13 residues. The CDR3 region has the DNA TGTGCCAGCAGTTTACAGGATAACACTGAAGCTTTCTTT. Translated: CASSLQDNTEAFF.

The chain combines TRBV23-1 with TRBJ1-1; D gene unclear. TRBV23-1 is an ORF; its function is uncertain. Trimming left V 11 bases short and J 8 bases short, with 9 bases between. This CDR3 has 9 amino acids. The CDR3, as DNA: TGCGCCTCGGTAATCGAAGCTTTCTTT. Its translation is CASVIEAFF.

This chain joins TRBV5-1 and TRBJ1-4; D remains unclear. Germline V lookup: CDR1 SGHRS, CDR2 YFSETQ. The CDR3 has 15 amino acids. The ends were cut back, 4 bases at V and 3 bases at J, with 13 bases in the middle. CDR3 nucleotides: TGCGCCAGCAGCCGTGAACCAGCGGCTAATGAAAAACTGTTTTTT. This gives the protein CASSREPAANEKLFF. The entire variable domain, with the rest obtained from reference TRBV5-1 and TRBJ1-4, is as follows: KAGVTQTPRYLIKTRGQQVTLSCSPISGHRSVSWYQQTPGQGLQFLFEYFSETQRNKGNFPGRFSGRQFSNSRSEMNVSTLELGDSALYLCASSREPAANEKLFFGSGTQLSVL.

The rearrangement joins TRBV9 to TRBJ2-7; 8 bases align to TRBD2. Germline lookup yields CDR1 SGDLS and CDR2 YYNGEE. This CDR3 is 16 amino acids long. The V gene end was trimmed by 4 bases and the J gene end by 2 bases; junction bases not matched to a gene: 11. CDR3 loop: CASSPRIAGPTYEQYF. As DNA, the CDR3 is TGTGCCAGCAGCCCCCGGATAGCGGGGCCAACCTACGAGCAGTACTTC.

The J gene is TRBJ1-5, the V gene TRBV27; TRBD1 aligns across 7 bases. Germline loops: CDR1 MNHEY, CDR2 SMNVEV (reference sequence). The CDR3 consists of 15 residues. V lost 1 base, J lost 4 bases, and 4 bases stayed unmatched. DNA of the CDR3: TGTGCCAGCAGTTTATTTGGGACAGCGAATCAGCCCCAGCATTTT. It specifies CASSLFGTANQPQHF.

The rearrangement links TRBV9 to TRBJ1-3, with D perhaps TRBD1 (5 bases). Trimming removed 3 bases at V and 0 bases at J, with 13 bases between. Germline V CDR1 and CDR2: SGDLS, YYNGEE. This CDR3 is built from 16 residues. The CDR3 coding sequence is TGTGCCAGCAGCGCACAACAGGAAATCTCTGGAAACACCATATATTTT. Amino acid sequence: CASSAQQEISGNTIYF.

The V call is TRBV29-1, the J call TRBJ2-5, with a weak D call TRBD2 (5 bases). CDR3 length: 16 residues. Looked up from germline, CDR1 is SQVTM and CDR2 is ANQGSEA. V was shortened by 6 bases and J by 3 bases, with 23 bases between the two germline ends. CDR3 DNA sequence: TGCAGCGTCGACGATCCCCCTCGGGGTCGCGAAGAGACCCAGTACTTC. It yields the protein CSVDDPPRGREETQYF.

The CDR3 region has the DNA TGTGCCATCACTAGCGGGCTCACCGGCGATACGCAGTATTTT. Amino acids: CAITSGLTGDTQYF. This sequence joins TRBV10-3 and TRBJ2-3; 8 bases are shared with TRBD2. Unmatched junction bases numbered 9, after V lost 7 bases and J lost 6 bases. Germline V gives CDR1 ENHRY, CDR2 SYGVKD. This CDR3 has 14 residues.

The rearrangement links TRBV10-3 to TRBJ1-2; D not certain. Germline-derived CDR1 and CDR2 are ENHRY and SYGVKD. The CDR3 is made up of 12 amino acids. V was trimmed by 4 bases and J by 6 bases, leaving 9 bases between them. The CDR3 DNA sequence: TGTGCCATCAGTGGGTGGCTGGATGGCTACACCTTC. It yields the protein CAISGWLDGYTF.

V is TRBV18 and J is TRBJ2-5, with 8 bases that match TRBD2. This CDR3 comprises 14 residues. J gave up 2 bases and V 5 bases, and 4 bases lay outside the gene matches. Germline CDR1 is KGHSH and CDR2 is LQKENI. The CDR3, as DNA: TGTGCCAGCTCATCGGGACTAGGACAAGAGACCCAGTACTTC. Encoded protein: CASSSGLGQETQYF.

This rearrangement joins TRBV29-1 to TRBJ1-4; a weak D match, TRBD1 (5 bases). CDR1 SQVTM and CDR2 ANQGSEA come from the germline V gene. CDR3 length: 18 amino acids. V was clipped by 4 bases and J by 7 bases, with 28 bases between them. CDR3 sequence: CSVVLGLRGGGYGEKLFF. In DNA, the CDR3 is TGCAGCGTTGTTTTGGGGCTTCGAGGCGGTGGATATGGTGAAAAACTGTTTTTT.

V is TRBV7-9 and J is TRBJ2-2, with a possible D match to TRBD2 (5 bases). The V gene's germline CDR1 is SEHNR and CDR2 FQNEAQ (reference sequence). Trimming shortened V by 4 bases and J by 2 bases, and 8 bases separated the two germline ends. CDR3 length: 14 residues. The CDR3 protein is CASSSRVNTGELFF. In nucleotides, the CDR3 is TGTGCCAGCAGCTCGAGGGTTAACACCGGGGAGCTGTTTTTT. The entire variable domain, with the rest obtained from reference TRBV7-9 and TRBJ2-2, is as follows: DTGVSQNPRHKITKRGQNVTFRCDPISEHNRLYWYRQTLGQGPEFLTYFQNEAQLEKSRLLSDRFSAERPKGSFSTLEIQRTEQGDSAMYLCASSSRVNTGELFFGEGSRLTVL.

J is TRBJ2-7 and V is TRBV6-5; 11 bases fit TRBD2. V lost 2 bases, J lost 0 bases, and 3 bases stayed unmatched. Germline CDR1 is MNHEY and CDR2 is SVGAGI. The CDR3 is 16 residues long. The CDR3 DNA sequence: TGTGCCAGCAGTTACACGACTAGCGGGGACTCCTACGAGCAGTACTTC. This codes for CASSYTTSGDSYEQYF.

This sequence joins TRBV4-3 and TRBJ2-1, with D possibly being TRBD2 (6 bases). Germline V CDR1 and CDR2: LGHNA, YSLEER. CDR3 size: 16 residues. V shed 0 bases and J shed 5 bases, with 14 bases lying between them. In nucleotides, the CDR3 is TGCGCCAGCAGCCAAGATACTGAGTGGGGGGACAATGAGCAGTTCTTC. Protein product: CASSQDTEWGDNEQFF.

This sequence joins TRBV28 and TRBJ1-2, with TRBD1 matching over 9 bases. The V gene's germline CDR1 is MDHEN and CDR2 SYDVKM. After removal of 3 bases from V and 2 bases from J, the junction contained 7 bases not matched to a gene. This CDR3 contains 16 residues. The CDR3 DNA sequence: TGTGCCAGCAGTTTCCCACAGGGACAGGGAAACTATGGCTACACCTTC. Amino acid sequence: CASSFPQGQGNYGYTF.

The V gene is TRBV20-1, the J gene TRBJ1-3, with D unresolved. The CDR3 runs 11 residues. Trimming removed 5 bases at V and 8 bases at J, with 10 bases between. Germline V gene sequence: CDR1 DFQATT, CDR2 SNEGSKA (reference sequence). CDR3 loop: CSAGRTDTIYF. CDR3 in DNA: TGCAGTGCTGGGAGGACGGACACCATATATTTT.

J is TRBJ1-4 and V is TRBV28, with 9 bases identical to TRBD1. With 8 bases clipped from V and 7 bases from J, the junction kept 5 bases outside the gene matches. There are 13 residues in the CDR3. Germline-derived CDR1 and CDR2 are MDHEN and SYDVKM. The CDR3 DNA follows: TGTGCCAGCCTACAGGGGGCCAGTGAAAAACTGTTTTTT. It is translated as CASLQGASEKLFF. Full variable domain (missing parts from reference TRBV28 and TRBJ1-4): DVKVTQSSRYLVKRTGEKVFLECVQDMDHENMFWYRQDPGLGLRLIYFSYDVKMKEKGDIPEGYSVSREKKERFSLILESASTNQTSMYLCASLQGASEKLFFGSGTQLSVL.

Points on this clone: The same CDR3 also results from other DNA sequences found in this sample. The CDR3 DNA sequence: TGTGCCAGCAGCTTAAGTGGCCTGGGCAGGGGAACCGGGGAGCTGTTTTTT. Translating gives CASSLSGLGRGTGELFF. The V gene is TRBV7-3, the J gene TRBJ2-2; maybe TRBD1 (6 bases). Trimming took 1 base from V and 5 from J, leaving 17 bases between them. This CDR3 comprises 17 residues. Germline assignment: CDR1 SGHTA and CDR2 FQGTGA.

The chain combines TRBV4-3 with TRBJ1-1, with D perhaps TRBD1 (6 bases). Trimming pared 0 bases from V and 1 base from J, leaving 18 bases between. The CDR3 sequence is 18 residues long. Germline assignment: CDR1 LGHNA and CDR2 YSLEER. The CDR3 loop is CASSQDRAGGEGNTEAFF. The CDR3 DNA follows: TGCGCCAGCAGCCAAGATCGGGCGGGGGGCGAAGGGAACACTGAAGCTTTCTTT.

This chain links TRBV29-1 with TRBJ2-1; 11 bases match TRBD1. In germline, CDR1 is SQVTM, CDR2 ANQGSEA. The CDR3 sequence is 17 residues long. Germline trimming cut 3 bases from V and 13 bases from J; bases unmatched to any gene: 20. CDR3 sequence (DNA): TGCAGCGTTGAGGGACAGGGGGGCTCCTTAACAACTGAAACCCAGTTCTTC. Encoded protein: CSVEGQGGSLTTETQFF.

CDR3 in DNA: TGTGCCAGTAGTGTCCCGGGACAGGGTTTATACGAGCAGTACTTC. It translates to CASSVPGQGLYEQYF. The J gene is TRBJ2-7, the V gene TRBV19; 9 bases agree with TRBD1. Germline V gives CDR1 LNHDA, CDR2 SQIVND (reference sequence). Trimming at V came to 5 bases and at J to 4 bases, leaving 9 bases not matched to a gene. The CDR3 spans 15 residues.

V and J are TRBV7-9 and TRBJ1-2; weak D call: TRBD1 (6 bases). Germline loops: CDR1 SEHNR, CDR2 FQNEAQ (reference sequence). The V gene lost 5 bases and the J gene lost 4 bases, with 17 bases spanning the gap. The CDR3 runs 15 residues. The CDR3 spells CASSIRGAGGYGYTF. The DNA for the CDR3 is TGTGCCAGCAGCATACGGGGGGCCGGTGGCTATGGCTACACCTTC.

This rearrangement joins TRBV29-1 to TRBJ2-7, with 8 nucleotides matching TRBD1. CDR1 and CDR2 (germline): SQVTM, ANQGSEA. The CDR3 is 13 residues long. Unmatched junction bases numbered 5, after V lost 7 bases and J lost 0 bases. The CDR3 spells CSAWDRSSYEQYF. Here the CDR3 DNA reads TGCAGCGCGTGGGACAGGTCCTCCTACGAGCAGTACTTC.

The chain links TRBV30 to TRBJ2-6; 10 bases match TRBD1. The CDR3 has 16 amino acids. Germline V gene sequence: CDR1 GTSNPN, CDR2 SVGIG (reference sequence). The V gene end was trimmed by 5 bases and the J gene end by 0 bases; junction bases not matched to a gene: 4. The CDR3 loop is CAWGTGDISGANVLTF. For the CDR3, the DNA is TGTGCCTGGGGGACAGGGGACATCTCTGGGGCCAACGTCCTGACTTTC.

The gene calls are TRBV4-1 and TRBJ2-7; D not certain. The CDR3 extends over 15 amino acids. Germline V lookup: CDR1 MGHRA, CDR2 YSYEKL. Trimming removed 1 base at V and 2 bases at J, with 12 bases between. Here the CDR3 DNA reads TGCGCCAGCAGCCAAGCTTTCGTAATTGCCTACGAGCAGTACTTC. It encodes CASSQAFVIAYEQYF.

The chain has TRBV7-9 and TRBJ2-7; D may be TRBD2 (5 bases). This CDR3 contains 12 residues. Trimming cost V 6 bases and J 0 bases, with 6 bases left between them. Germline assignment: CDR1 SEHNR and CDR2 FQNEAQ (reference sequence). DNA for the CDR3: TGTGCCAGCAGACGGGACTCCTACGAGCAGTACTTC. This translates into CASRRDSYEQYF.

The V gene is TRBV4-2, the J gene TRBJ1-3, with a possible D match to TRBD1 (5 bases). There are 16 residues in the CDR3. The V end lost 0 bases, the J end lost 3 bases, and 12 bases lay between the germline ends. Per germline, CDR1 LGHNA and CDR2 YNFKEQ. The CDR3: CASSQERGPGGNTIYF. In DNA, the CDR3 is TGTGCCAGCAGCCAAGAAAGGGGCCCGGGTGGAAACACCATATATTTT.